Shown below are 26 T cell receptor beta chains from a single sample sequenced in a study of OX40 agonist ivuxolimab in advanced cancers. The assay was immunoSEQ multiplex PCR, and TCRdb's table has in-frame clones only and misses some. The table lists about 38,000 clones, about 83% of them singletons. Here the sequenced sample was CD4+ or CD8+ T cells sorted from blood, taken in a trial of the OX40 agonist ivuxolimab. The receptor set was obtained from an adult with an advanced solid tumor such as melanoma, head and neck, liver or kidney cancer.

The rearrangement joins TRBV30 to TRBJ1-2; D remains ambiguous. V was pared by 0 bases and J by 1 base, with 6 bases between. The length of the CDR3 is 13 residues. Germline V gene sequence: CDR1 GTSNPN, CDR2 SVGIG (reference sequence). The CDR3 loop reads CAWSVNSNYGYTF. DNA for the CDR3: TGTGCCTGGAGTGTAAACAGTAACTATGGCTACACCTTC. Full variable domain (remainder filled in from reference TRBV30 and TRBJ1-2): SQTIHQWPATLVQPVGSPLSLECTVEGTSNPNLYWYRQAAGRGLQLLFYSVGIGQISSEVPQNLSASRPQDRQFILSSKKLLLSDSGFYLCAWSVNSNYGYTFGSGTRLTVV.

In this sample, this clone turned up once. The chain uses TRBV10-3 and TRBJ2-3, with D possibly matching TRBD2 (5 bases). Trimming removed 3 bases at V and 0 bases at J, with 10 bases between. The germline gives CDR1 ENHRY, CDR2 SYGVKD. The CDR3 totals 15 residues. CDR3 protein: CAISDGGTSTDTQYF. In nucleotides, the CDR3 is TGTGCCATCAGTGATGGAGGTACTAGCACAGATACGCAGTATTTT.

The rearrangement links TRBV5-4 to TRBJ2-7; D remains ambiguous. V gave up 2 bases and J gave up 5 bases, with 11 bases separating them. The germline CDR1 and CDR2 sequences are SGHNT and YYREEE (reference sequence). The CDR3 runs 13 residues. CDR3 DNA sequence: TGTGCCAGCAGCTTTCCAAGTGGAGACGAGCAGTACTTC. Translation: CASSFPSGDEQYF.

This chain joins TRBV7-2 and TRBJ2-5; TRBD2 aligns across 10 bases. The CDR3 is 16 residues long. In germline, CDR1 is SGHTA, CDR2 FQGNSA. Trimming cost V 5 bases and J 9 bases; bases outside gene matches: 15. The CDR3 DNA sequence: TGTGCCAGCAGCGCGTCACCGGGACTAGCGAGGTCGGCCCAGTACTTC. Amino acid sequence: CASSASPGLARSAQYF. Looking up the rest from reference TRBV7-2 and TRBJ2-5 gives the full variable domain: GAGVSQSPSNKVTEKGKDVELRCDPISGHTALYWYRQSLGQGLEFLIYFQGNSAPDKSGLPSDRFSAERTGGSVSTLTIQRTQQEDSAVYLCASSASPGLARSAQYFGPGTRLLVL.

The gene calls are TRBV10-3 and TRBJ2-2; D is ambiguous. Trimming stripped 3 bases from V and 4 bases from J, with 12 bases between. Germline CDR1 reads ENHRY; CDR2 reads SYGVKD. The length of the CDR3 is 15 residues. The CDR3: CAISDRGPPTGELFF. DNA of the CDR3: TGTGCCATCAGTGATCGCGGTCCCCCCACCGGGGAGCTGTTTTTT.

The CDR3 here is CASSARGGTVTDTQYF. The CDR3 bases are TGTGCCAGCAGCGCCAGGGGGGGCACTGTAACAGATACGCAGTATTTT. The rearrangement joins TRBV9 to TRBJ2-3; D may correspond to TRBD1 or TRBD2 (7 bases each). CDR3 length: 16 residues. The V and J ends lost 3 bases and 3 bases respectively, with 17 bases between them. CDR1 and CDR2 from the germline V gene are SGDLS and YYNGEE.

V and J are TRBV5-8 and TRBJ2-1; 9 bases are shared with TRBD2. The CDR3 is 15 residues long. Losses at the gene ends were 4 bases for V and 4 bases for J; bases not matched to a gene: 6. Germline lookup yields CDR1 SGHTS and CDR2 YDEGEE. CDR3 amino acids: CASSQGTSRYNEQFF. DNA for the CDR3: TGTGCCAGCAGCCAAGGGACTAGCCGGTACAATGAGCAGTTCTTC.

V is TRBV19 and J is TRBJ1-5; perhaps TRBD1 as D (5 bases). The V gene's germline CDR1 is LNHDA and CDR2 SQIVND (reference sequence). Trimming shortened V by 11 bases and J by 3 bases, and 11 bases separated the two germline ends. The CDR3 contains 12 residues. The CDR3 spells CAVGEINQPQHF. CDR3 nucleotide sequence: TGTGCCGTGGGGGAGATCAATCAGCCCCAGCATTTT.

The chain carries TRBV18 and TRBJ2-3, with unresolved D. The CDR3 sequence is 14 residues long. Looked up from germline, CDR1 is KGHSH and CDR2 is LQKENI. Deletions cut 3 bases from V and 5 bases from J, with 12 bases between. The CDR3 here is CASSPQSRIDTQYF. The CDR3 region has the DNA TGTGCCAGCTCACCGCAGAGTAGGATAGATACGCAGTATTTT.

This CDR3 is CASSYRTGGSSPLHF. The CDR3 region has the DNA TGTGCCAGCAGTTACCGGACAGGGGGAAGTTCACCCCTCCACTTT. J is TRBJ1-6 and V is TRBV27; 10 bases map to TRBD1. V was pared by 4 bases and J by 9 bases, with 6 bases of the junction left unmatched. This CDR3 has 15 residues. CDR1 is MNHEY and CDR2 is SMNVEV in the germline V gene (reference sequence).

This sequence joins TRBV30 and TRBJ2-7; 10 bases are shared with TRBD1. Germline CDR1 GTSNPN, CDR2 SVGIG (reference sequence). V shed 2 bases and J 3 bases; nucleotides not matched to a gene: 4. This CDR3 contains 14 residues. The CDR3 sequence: CAWSLTGGFYEQYF. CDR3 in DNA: TGTGCCTGGAGTTTGACAGGGGGCTTCTACGAGCAGTACTTC.

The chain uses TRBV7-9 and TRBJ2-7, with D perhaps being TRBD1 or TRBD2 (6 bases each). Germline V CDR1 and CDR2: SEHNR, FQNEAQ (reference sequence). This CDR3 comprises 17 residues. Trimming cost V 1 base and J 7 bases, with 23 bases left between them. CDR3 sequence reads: CASSLVLLAGGFREQYF. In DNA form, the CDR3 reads TGTGCCAGCAGCTTAGTCCTTCTAGCCGGGGGCTTCCGGGAGCAGTACTTC.

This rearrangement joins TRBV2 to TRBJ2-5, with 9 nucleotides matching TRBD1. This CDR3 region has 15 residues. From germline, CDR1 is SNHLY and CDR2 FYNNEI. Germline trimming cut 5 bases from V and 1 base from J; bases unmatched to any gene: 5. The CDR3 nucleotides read TGTGCCAGCAGTCCCGGGACAGGGATCCAAGAGACCCAGTACTTC. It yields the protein CASSPGTGIQETQYF.

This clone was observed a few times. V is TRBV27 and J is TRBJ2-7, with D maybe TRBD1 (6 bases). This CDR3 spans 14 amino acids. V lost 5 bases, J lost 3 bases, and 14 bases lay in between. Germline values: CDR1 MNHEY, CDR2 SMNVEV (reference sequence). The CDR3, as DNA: TGTGCCAGCAGTCTGACGAAGGACAGCTACGAGCAGTACTTC. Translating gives CASSLTKDSYEQYF.

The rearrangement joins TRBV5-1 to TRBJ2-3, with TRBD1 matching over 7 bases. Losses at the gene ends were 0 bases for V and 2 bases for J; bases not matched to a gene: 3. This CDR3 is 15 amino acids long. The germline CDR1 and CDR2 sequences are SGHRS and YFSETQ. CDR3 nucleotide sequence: TGCGCCAGCAGCTTGGCGGGACAGCCCACAGATACGCAGTATTTT. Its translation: CASSLAGQPTDTQYF.

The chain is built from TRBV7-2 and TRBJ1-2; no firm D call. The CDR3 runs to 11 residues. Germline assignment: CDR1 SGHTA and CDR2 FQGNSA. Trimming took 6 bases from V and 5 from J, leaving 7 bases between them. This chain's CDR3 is CASSLTYGYTF. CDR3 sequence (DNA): TGTGCCAGCAGTTTGACGTATGGCTACACCTTC.

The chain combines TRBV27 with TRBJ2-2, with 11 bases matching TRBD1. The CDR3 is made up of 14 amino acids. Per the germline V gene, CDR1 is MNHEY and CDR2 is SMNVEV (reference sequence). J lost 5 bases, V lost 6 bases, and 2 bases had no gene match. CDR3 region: CASSRDRGTGELFF. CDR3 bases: TGTGCCAGCAGCCGGGACAGGGGGACCGGGGAGCTGTTTTTT.

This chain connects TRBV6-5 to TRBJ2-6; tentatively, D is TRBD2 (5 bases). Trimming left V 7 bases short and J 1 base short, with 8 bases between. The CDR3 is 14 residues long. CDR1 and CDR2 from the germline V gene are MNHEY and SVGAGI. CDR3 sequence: CASTPGSGANVLTF. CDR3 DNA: TGTGCCAGCACCCCGGGATCTGGGGCCAACGTCCTGACTTTC.

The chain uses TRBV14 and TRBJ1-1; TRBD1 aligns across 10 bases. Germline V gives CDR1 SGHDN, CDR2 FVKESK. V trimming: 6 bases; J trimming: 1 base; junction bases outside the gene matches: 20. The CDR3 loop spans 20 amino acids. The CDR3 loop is CASSQRGKAPGQGGNTEAFF. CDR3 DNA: TGTGCCAGCAGTCAAAGGGGAAAGGCTCCCGGACAGGGGGGGAACACTGAAGCTTTCTTT.

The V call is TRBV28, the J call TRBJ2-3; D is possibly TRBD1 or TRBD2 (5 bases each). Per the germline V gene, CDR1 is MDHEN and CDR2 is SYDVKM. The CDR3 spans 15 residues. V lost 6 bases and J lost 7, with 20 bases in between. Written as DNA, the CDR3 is TGTGCCAGCAGCTTGGGGGAGACTTGGGCAAATACGCAGTATTTT. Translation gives CASSLGETWANTQYF.

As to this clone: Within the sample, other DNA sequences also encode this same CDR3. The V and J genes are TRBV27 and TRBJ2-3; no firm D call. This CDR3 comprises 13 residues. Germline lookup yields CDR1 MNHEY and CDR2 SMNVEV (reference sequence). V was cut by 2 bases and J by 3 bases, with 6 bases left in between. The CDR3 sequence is CASSLKGTDTQYF. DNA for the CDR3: TGTGCCAGCAGTTTAAAGGGAACAGATACGCAGTATTTT.

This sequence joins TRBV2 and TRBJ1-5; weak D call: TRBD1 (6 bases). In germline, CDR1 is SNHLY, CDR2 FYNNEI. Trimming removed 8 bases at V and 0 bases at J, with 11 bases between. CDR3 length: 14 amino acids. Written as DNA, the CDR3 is TGTGCCAGCCAAGGACAGAATAGCAATCAGCCCCAGCATTTT. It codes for CASQGQNSNQPQHF.

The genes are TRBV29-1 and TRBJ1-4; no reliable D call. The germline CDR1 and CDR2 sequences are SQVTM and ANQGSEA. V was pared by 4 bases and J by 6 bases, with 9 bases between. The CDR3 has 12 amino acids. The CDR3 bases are TGCAGCGTTGGGACGGACTATGAAAAACTGTTTTTT. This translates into CSVGTDYEKLFF.

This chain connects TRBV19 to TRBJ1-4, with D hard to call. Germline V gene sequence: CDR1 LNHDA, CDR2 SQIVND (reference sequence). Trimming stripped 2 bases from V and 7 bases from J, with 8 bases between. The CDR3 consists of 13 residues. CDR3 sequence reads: CASSILVGEKLFF. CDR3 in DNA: TGTGCCAGTAGTATACTGGTAGGTGAAAAACTGTTTTTT.

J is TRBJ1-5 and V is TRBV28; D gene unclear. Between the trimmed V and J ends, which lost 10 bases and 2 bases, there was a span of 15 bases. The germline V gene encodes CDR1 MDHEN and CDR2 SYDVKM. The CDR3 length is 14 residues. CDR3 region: CATTQQRGNQPQHF. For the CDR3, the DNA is TGTGCCACCACTCAACAGAGAGGCAATCAGCCCCAGCATTTT.

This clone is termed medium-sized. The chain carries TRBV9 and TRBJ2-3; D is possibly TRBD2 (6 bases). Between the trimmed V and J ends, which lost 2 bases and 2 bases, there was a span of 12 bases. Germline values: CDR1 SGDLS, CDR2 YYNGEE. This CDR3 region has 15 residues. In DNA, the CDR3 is TGTGCCAGCAGCGTGACTAGGCTCTCCACAGATACGCAGTATTTT. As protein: CASSVTRLSTDTQYF.